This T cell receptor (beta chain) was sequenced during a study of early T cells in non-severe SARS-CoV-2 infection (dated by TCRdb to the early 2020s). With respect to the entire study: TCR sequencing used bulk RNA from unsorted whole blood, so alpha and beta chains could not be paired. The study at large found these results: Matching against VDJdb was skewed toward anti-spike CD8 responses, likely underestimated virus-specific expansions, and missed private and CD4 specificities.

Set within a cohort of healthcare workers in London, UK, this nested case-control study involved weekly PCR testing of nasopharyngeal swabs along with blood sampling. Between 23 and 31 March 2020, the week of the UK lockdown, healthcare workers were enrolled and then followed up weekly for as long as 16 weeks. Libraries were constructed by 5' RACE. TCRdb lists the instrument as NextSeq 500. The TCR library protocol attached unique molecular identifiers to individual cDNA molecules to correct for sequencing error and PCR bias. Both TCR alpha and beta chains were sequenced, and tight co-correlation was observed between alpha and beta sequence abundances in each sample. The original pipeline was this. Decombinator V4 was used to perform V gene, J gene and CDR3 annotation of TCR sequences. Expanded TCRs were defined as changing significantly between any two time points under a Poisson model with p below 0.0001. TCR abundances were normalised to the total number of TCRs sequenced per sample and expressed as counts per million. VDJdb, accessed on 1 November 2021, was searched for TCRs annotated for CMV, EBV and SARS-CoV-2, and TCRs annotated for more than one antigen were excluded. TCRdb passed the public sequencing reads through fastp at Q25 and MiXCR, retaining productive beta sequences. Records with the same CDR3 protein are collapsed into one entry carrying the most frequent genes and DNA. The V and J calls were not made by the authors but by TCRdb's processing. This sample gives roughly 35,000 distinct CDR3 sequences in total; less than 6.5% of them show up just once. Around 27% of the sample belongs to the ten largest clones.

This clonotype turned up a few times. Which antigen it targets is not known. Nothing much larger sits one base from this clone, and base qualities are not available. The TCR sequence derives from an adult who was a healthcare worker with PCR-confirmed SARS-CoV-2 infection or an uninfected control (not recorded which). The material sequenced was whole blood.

The sequence in DNA is TGTGCCAGCAGGGACGGCCTAGCGGATACCAATGAGCAGTTCTTC. This codes for CASRDGLADTNEQFF. This receptor chain uses TRBV6-1 and TRBJ2-1, and 7 junction bases match TRBD2. CDR1 is given as MNHNS and CDR2 as SASEGT, both from the germline V gene. Trimming leaves V shorter by 6 bases and J shorter by 6 bases, with the junction holding 11 bases beyond the gene matches. The CDR3 numbers 15 residues from cysteine through phenylalanine. CDR3 DNA is the only sequence kept; it has 45 bases, read in frame from the first base.